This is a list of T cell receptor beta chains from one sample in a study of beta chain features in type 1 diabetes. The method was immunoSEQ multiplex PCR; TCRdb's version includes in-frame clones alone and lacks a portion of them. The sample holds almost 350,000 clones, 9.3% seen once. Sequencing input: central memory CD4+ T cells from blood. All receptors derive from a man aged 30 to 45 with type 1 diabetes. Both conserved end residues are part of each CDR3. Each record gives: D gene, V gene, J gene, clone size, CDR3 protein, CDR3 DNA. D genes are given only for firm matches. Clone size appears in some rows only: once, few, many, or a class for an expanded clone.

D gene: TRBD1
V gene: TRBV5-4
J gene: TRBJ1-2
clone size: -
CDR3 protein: CASSEGQGRDTF
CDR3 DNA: TGTGCCAGCAGCGAAGGACAGGGTAGGGACACCTTC

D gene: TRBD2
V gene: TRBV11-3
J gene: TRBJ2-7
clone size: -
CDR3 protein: CASSFGLAVGEQYF
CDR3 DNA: TGTGCCAGCAGCTTTGGACTAGCGGTCGGCGAGCAGTACTTC

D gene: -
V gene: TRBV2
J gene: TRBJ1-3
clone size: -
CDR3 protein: CASTGDGNTIYF
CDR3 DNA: TGTGCCAGCACCGGGGATGGAAACACCATATATTTT

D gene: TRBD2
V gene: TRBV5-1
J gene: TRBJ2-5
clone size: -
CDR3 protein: CASSLVAGSGDVKTQYF
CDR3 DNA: TGCGCCAGCAGCTTGGTAGCGGGTAGCGGGGACGTAAAGACCCAGTACTTC

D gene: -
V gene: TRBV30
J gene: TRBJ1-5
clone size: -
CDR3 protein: CAWGIDSNQPQHF
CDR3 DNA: TGTGCCTGGGGCATAGATAGCAATCAGCCCCAGCATTTT

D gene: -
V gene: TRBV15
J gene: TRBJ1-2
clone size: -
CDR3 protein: CATSRLGQSLNYGYTF
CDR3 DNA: TGTGCCACCAGCAGATTAGGACAGAGCCTGAACTATGGCTACACCTTC

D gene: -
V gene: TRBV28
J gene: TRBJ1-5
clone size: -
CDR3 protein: CASSSYPNQPQHF
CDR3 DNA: TGTGCCAGCAGTTCCTACCCCAATCAGCCCCAGCATTTT

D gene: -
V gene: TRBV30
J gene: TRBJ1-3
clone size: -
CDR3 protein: CAWTLSGAFSGNTIYF
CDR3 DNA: TGTGCCTGGACACTTTCGGGGGCCTTCTCTGGAAACACCATATATTTT

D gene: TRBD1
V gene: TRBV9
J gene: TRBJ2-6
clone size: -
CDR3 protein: CASSATGGSGANVLTF
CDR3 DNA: TGTGCCAGCAGCGCGACAGGGGGCTCAGGGGCCAACGTCCTGACTTTC

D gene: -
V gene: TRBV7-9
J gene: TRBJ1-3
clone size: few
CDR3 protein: CASGARSPIYF
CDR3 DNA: TGTGCCAGCGGCGCCCGAAGTCCCATATATTTT

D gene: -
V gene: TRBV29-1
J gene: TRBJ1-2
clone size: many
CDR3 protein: CSVGDGDYGYTF
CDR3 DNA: TGCAGCGTTGGGGACGGCGACTATGGCTACACCTTC

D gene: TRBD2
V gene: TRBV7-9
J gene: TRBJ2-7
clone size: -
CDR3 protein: CASSLVSGVTYEQYF
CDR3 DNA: TGTGCCAGCAGCTTGGTTAGCGGGGTCACCTACGAGCAGTACTTC

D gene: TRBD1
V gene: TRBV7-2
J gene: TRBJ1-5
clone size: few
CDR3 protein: CASSPQGDQPQHF
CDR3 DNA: TGTGCCAGCAGCCCGCAGGGGGATCAGCCCCAGCATTTT

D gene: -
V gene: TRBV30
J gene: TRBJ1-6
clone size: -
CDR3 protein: CAWTPLRDSPLHF
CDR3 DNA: TGTGCCTGGACTCCGCTCCGCGATTCACCCCTCCACTTT

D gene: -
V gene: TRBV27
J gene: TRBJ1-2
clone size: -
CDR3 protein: CASSLRADNYGYTF
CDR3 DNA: TGTGCCAGCAGTTTAAGGGCAGATAACTATGGCTACACCTTC

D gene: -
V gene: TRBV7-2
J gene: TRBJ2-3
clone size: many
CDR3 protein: CASSRTDTQYF
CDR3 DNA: TGTGCCAGCAGCCGAACAGATACGCAGTATTTT

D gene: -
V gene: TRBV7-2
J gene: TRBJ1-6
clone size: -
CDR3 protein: CASSFGGRDSPLHF
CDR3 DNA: TGTGCCAGCAGCTTCGGGGGCAGGGATTCACCCCTCCACTTT

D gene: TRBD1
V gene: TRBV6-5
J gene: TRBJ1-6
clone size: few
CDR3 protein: CASSDREAWSSPLHF
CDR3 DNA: TGTGCCAGCAGCGACAGGGAAGCGTGGAGTTCACCCCTCCACTTT

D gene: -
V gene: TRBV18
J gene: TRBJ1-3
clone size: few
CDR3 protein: CASSPPNSAAGNTIYF
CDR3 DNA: TGTGCCAGCTCACCACCAAACAGCGCAGCTGGAAACACCATATATTTT

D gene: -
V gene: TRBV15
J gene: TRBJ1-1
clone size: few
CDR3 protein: CATSRDGSNMNTEAFF
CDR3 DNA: TGTGCCACCAGCAGAGATGGGAGCAATATGAACACTGAAGCTTTCTTT

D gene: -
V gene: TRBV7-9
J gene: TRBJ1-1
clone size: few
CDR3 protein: CASSLELGTEAFF
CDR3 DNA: TGTGCCAGCAGCTTAGAGCTGGGCACTGAAGCTTTCTTT

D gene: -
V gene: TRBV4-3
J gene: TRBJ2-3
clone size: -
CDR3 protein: CASSQGRGADTQYF
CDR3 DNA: TGCGCCAGCAGCCAAGGCCGGGGAGCAGATACGCAGTATTTT

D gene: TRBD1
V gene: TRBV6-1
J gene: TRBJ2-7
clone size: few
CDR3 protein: CASTARTGTEQYF
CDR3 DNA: TGTGCCAGCACCGCTAGGACAGGCACCGAGCAGTACTTC

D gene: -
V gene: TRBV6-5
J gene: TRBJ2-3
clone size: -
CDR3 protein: CASSRLVSTDTQYF
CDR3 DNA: TGTGCCAGCAGCCGACTAGTCAGCACAGATACGCAGTATTTT